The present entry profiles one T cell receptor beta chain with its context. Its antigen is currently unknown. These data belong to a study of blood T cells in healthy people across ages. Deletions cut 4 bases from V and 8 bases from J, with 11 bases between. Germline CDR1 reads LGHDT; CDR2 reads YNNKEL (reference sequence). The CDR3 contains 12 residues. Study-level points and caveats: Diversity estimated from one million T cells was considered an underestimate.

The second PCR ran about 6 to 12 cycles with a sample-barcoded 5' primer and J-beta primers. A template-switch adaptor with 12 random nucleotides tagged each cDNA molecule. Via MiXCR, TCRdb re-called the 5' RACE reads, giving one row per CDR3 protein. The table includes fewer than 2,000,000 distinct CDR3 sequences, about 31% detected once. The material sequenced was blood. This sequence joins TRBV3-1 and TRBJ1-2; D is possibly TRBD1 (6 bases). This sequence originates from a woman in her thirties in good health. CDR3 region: CASSPTTGGYTF. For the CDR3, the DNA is TGTGCCAGCAGCCCTACGACAGGCGGCTACACCTTC.